The clone carrying this T cell receptor beta chain turned up a few times. The CDR3 has 17 amino acids. After removal of 2 bases from V and 6 bases from J, the junction contained 5 bases not matched to a gene. From germline, CDR1 is MNHEY and CDR2 SVGAGI. TCRdb re-clonotyped the PCR reads through MiXCR. The data show under 50,000 clones, roughly 28% seen once. This entry is derived from a study of metastatic and nonmetastatic thyroid tumors. Each patient went into thyroid surgery without having received any treatment. The clonotype was recovered from a male donor with papillary thyroid cancer or a benign thyroid nodule (not recorded which). Some clones in this sample may be carry-over from other donors' samples. Source material: blood. This sequence joins TRBV6-5 and TRBJ2-1, with 15 bases that match TRBD2. The CDR3 DNA follows: TGTGCCAGCAGTTACCATCGGACTAGCGGGAGGGCCAATGAGCAGTTCTTC. It codes for CASSYHRTSGRANEQFF.